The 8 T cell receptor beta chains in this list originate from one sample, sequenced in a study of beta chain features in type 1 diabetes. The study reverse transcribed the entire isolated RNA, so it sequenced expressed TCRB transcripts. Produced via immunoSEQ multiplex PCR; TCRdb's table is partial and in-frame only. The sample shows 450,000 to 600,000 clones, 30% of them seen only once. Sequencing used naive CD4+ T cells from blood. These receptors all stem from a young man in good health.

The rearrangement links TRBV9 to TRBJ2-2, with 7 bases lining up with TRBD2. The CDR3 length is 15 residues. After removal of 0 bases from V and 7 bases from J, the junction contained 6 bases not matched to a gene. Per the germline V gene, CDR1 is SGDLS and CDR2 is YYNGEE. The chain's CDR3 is CASSVVSREIGELFF. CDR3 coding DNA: TGTGCCAGCAGCGTAGTTTCGCGGGAGATCGGGGAGCTGTTTTTT.

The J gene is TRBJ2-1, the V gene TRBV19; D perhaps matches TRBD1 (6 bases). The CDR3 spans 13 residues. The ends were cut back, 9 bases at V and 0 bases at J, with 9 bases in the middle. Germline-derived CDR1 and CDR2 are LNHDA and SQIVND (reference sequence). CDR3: CASRQDSYNEQFF. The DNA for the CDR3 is TGTGCCAGCAGACAGGACTCCTACAATGAGCAGTTCTTC.

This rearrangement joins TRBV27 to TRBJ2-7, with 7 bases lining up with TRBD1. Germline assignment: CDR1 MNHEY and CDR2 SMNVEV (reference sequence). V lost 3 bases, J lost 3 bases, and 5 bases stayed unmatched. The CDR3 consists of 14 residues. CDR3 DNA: TGTGCCAGCAGTTTGTCGGGACAGAACTACGAGCAGTACTTC. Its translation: CASSLSGQNYEQYF.

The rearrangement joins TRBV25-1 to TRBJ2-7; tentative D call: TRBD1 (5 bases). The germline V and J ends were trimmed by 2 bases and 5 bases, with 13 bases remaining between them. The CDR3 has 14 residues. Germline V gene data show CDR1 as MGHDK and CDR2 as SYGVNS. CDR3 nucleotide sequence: TGTGCCAGCAGTGAACTTGGAAGGGGCCACGAGCAGTACTTC. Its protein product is CASSELGRGHEQYF.

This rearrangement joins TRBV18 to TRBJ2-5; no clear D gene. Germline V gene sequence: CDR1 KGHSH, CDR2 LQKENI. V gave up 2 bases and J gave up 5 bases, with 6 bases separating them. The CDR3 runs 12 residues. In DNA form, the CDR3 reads TGTGCCAGCTCACCAATGACGGAGACCCAGTACTTC. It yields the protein CASSPMTETQYF.

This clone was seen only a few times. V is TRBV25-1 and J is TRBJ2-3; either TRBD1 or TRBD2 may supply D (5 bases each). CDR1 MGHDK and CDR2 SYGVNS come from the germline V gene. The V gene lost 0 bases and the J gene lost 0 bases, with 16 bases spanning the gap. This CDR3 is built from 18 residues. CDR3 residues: CASSEYTGGRYSTDTQYF. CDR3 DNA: TGTGCCAGCAGTGAATATACAGGAGGTCGATATAGCACAGATACGCAGTATTTT.

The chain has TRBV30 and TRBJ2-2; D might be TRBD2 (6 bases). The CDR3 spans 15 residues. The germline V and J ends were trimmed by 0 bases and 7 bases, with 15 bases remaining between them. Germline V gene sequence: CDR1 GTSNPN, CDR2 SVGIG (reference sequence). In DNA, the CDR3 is TGTGCCTGGAGTGTTCGGCTAGCGTGGGACGGGGAGCTGTTTTTT. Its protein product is CAWSVRLAWDGELFF.

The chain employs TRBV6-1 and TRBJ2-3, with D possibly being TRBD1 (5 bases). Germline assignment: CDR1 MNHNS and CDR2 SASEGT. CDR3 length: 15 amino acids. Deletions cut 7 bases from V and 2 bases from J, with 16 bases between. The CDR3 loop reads CASKSQPGITDTQYF. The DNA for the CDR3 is TGTGCCAGCAAATCACAGCCAGGGATCACAGATACGCAGTATTTT.